Shown below are 9 T cell receptor beta chains from a single sample sequenced in a study of T cells after yellow fever vaccination. TCRdb re-derived calls from the 5' RACE reads in MiXCR, one entry per CDR3 protein. The sample shows 200,000 to 300,000 distinct CDR3 sequences, 6% to 8% of them seen only once. The sequencing used CD4+ T cells sorted from PBMCs, collected on the day of the yellow fever booster vaccination. All receptors derive from a man aged 25 to 40 who received the YFV17D yellow fever vaccine.

The CDR3 DNA reads as TGCAGCGTTGGGGGTGGGGGCGTCCGAGAGACCCAGTACTTC. Its translation is CSVGGGGVRETQYF. The genes are TRBV29-1 and TRBJ2-5; D is possibly TRBD1 (6 bases). The germline V gene encodes CDR1 SQVTM and CDR2 ANQGSEA. Trimming stripped 4 bases from V and 4 bases from J, with 16 bases between. The CDR3 is 14 residues long.

This clonotype was detected many times. This chain uses TRBV5-5 with TRBJ1-2, with TRBD1 identical over 10 bases. J gave up 4 bases and V 4 bases, and 7 bases lay outside the gene matches. The CDR3 contains 15 residues. The germline V gene encodes CDR1 SGHKS and CDR2 YYEKEE (reference sequence). This CDR3 reads CASSARTGGGYGYTF. As DNA, the CDR3 is TGTGCCAGCAGCGCCAGGACAGGGGGAGGCTATGGCTACACCTTC.

This chain's CDR3 is CASSPGVYYEQYF. CDR3 bases: TGCGCCAGCAGCCCAGGGGTCTACTACGAGCAGTACTTC. J is TRBJ2-7 and V is TRBV5-1; a weak D match, TRBD1 (6 bases). V dropped 4 bases and J dropped 3 bases, with 11 bases sitting between them. Germline V gene data show CDR1 as SGHRS and CDR2 as YFSETQ. The CDR3 has 13 residues.

This clonotype was counted at least ten times. This sequence joins TRBV15 and TRBJ2-1, with TRBD2 identical over 11 bases. Germline trimming cut 3 bases from V and 7 bases from J; bases unmatched to any gene: 5. Germline CDR1 and CDR2: LNHNV and YYDKDF (reference sequence). This CDR3 comprises 15 residues. This CDR3 reads CATSSGPSGRNEQFF. The CDR3 nucleotides are TGTGCCACCAGCAGTGGACCTAGCGGGAGGAATGAGCAGTTCTTC.

This clonotype was counted at least ten times. The chain employs TRBV7-8 and TRBJ2-5, with 8 positions matching TRBD1. Germline V gene lookup returns CDR1 SGHVS and CDR2 FQNEAQ. The CDR3 totals 16 residues. The ends lost 0 bases at V and 5 bases at J; junction bases unmatched: 8. The CDR3 spells CASSLAWTGSVETQYF. DNA for the CDR3: TGTGCCAGCAGCTTAGCCTGGACAGGGTCCGTGGAGACCCAGTACTTC.

This clonotype was found many times. The J gene is TRBJ2-7, the V gene TRBV13, with TRBD2 identical over 11 bases. The germline V gene has CDR1 PRHDT and CDR2 FYEKMQ (reference sequence). V shed 4 bases and J 0 bases; nucleotides not matched to a gene: 5. The CDR3 spans 16 residues. Here the CDR3 DNA reads TGTGCCAGCAGCTGGGGGACTAGCGGCCGCTCCTACGAGCAGTACTTC. It specifies CASSWGTSGRSYEQYF.

This clonotype was recorded at least ten times. The genes are TRBV5-1 and TRBJ2-1; possibly TRBD2 for D (6 bases). The CDR3 extends over 17 amino acids. The germline gives CDR1 SGHRS, CDR2 YFSETQ. V shed 0 bases and J shed 3 bases, with 16 bases lying between them. In nucleotides, the CDR3 is TGCGCCAGCAGCTTGGTTGCGCGGGGATTAAACTACAATGAGCAGTTCTTC. This encodes CASSLVARGLNYNEQFF.

In its sample, this clonotype was seen a few times. The chain carries TRBV5-6 and TRBJ2-1; D not certain. V lost 3 bases, J lost 2 bases, and 12 bases lay in between. The CDR3 contains 15 residues. Per germline, CDR1 SGHDT and CDR2 YYEEEE. The CDR3 region has the DNA TGTGCCAGCAGCTCTTATCTGGAGCCCTACAATGAGCAGTTCTTC. It is translated as CASSSYLEPYNEQFF.

This clonotype was counted ten times or more. J is TRBJ1-4 and V is TRBV7-2; D is ambiguous. V dropped 5 bases and J dropped 4 bases, with 14 bases sitting between them. This CDR3 region has 15 residues. Germline CDR1 SGHTA, CDR2 FQGNSA. The CDR3 sequence is CASSIQGAINEKLFF. CDR3 coding DNA: TGTGCCAGCAGCATCCAAGGCGCCATTAATGAAAAACTGTTTTTT.